The 17 T cell receptor beta chains listed next were all sequenced from one sample in a study of shared clonotypes between healthy human individuals. Here immunoSEQ multiplex PCR was the method, and the copy in TCRdb shows in-frame clones only, minus some. Altogether roughly 1,000,000 clones are present, more than 75% being singletons, with the ten largest covering 0.5% to 0.65%. The sample was memory CD4+ T cells from PBMCs. Subset of the sample: CD45RA-negative fraction. The origin of the receptors is a man aged 18 to 30 in good health. Some clones in this sample may be carry-over from other donors' samples.

This chain uses TRBV30 with TRBJ2-1; the D is unclear. Trimming cost V 3 bases and J 5 bases, with 5 bases left between them. CDR3 length equals 11 residues. Per germline, CDR1 GTSNPN and CDR2 SVGIG (reference sequence). The DNA for the CDR3 is TGTGCCTGGAGGCAAAACAATGAGCAGTTCTTC. This translates into CAWRQNNEQFF.

V is TRBV7-3 and J is TRBJ1-1, with 10 bases matching TRBD1. With V trimmed by 4 bases and J by 4 bases, 6 bases remained unmatched. CDR1 SGHTA and CDR2 FQGTGA come from the germline V gene. The CDR3 consists of 15 residues. CDR3 sequence (DNA): TGTGCCAGCAGCTCCTCCGGGACAGGGGCCACTGAAGCTTTCTTT. This codes for CASSSSGTGATEAFF.

This chain uses TRBV7-2 with TRBJ1-1; no clear D gene. Germline-derived CDR1 and CDR2 are SGHTA and FQGNSA. There are 15 residues in the CDR3. V lost 1 base and J lost 2, with 11 bases in between. CDR3: CASSLVSLRNTEAFF. As DNA, the CDR3 is TGTGCCAGCAGCTTAGTTTCCCTCAGAAACACTGAAGCTTTCTTT.

The V and J genes are TRBV28 and TRBJ2-7, with TRBD2 matching over 8 bases. This CDR3 is 16 amino acids long. CDR1 and CDR2 (germline): MDHEN, SYDVKM. The trim removed 5 bases at V and 0 bases at J, leaving 9 bases unmatched. In DNA form, the CDR3 reads TGTGCCAGCAGTCCCACCATAGCGGGAACCTCCTACGAGCAGTACTTC. Translation: CASSPTIAGTSYEQYF. Full variable domain (remainder filled in from reference TRBV28 and TRBJ2-7): DVKVTQSSRYLVKRTGEKVFLECVQDMDHENMFWYRQDPGLGLRLIYFSYDVKMKEKGDIPEGYSVSREKKERFSLILESASTNQTSMYLCASSPTIAGTSYEQYFGPGTRLTVT.

CDR3 loop: CASSEVQSSYNEQFF. In DNA form, the CDR3 reads TGTGCCAGCAGTGAAGTACAGAGCTCCTACAATGAGCAGTTCTTC. This chain links TRBV2 with TRBJ2-1; D is uncertain. Germline-derived CDR1 and CDR2 are SNHLY and FYNNEI. The CDR3 is 15 amino acids. V was shortened by 1 base and J by 0 bases, with 7 bases between the two germline ends.

The gene calls are TRBV7-2 and TRBJ2-5; tentative D call: TRBD1 (5 bases). The V and J ends lost 0 bases and 3 bases respectively, with 8 bases between them. The V gene's germline CDR1 is SGHTA and CDR2 FQGNSA. The CDR3 extends over 14 amino acids. The CDR3 DNA sequence: TGTGCCAGCAGCTTAGCGGGCAGGGAAGAGACCCAGTACTTC. Translation: CASSLAGREETQYF.

Comment on this clone: This CDR3 is also generated by other DNA sequences in the sample. The chain has TRBV7-2 and TRBJ2-1, with 10 bases that match TRBD1. Looked up from germline, CDR1 is SGHTA and CDR2 is FQGNSA. With V trimmed by 5 bases and J by 6 bases, 4 bases remained unmatched. This CDR3 has 14 residues. The CDR3 here is CASSRDRGSNEQFF. The CDR3 DNA sequence: TGTGCCAGCAGCAGGGACAGGGGAAGCAATGAGCAGTTCTTC.

This rearrangement joins TRBV20-1 to TRBJ1-2, with D possibly matching TRBD1 (6 bases). Germline assignment: CDR1 DFQATT and CDR2 SNEGSKA (reference sequence). The CDR3 loop spans 11 amino acids. V was pared by 4 bases and J by 8 bases, with 11 bases between. The chain's CDR3 is CSATYREGYTF. The CDR3 DNA is TGCAGTGCTACCTACAGGGAAGGCTACACCTTC.

The V gene is TRBV11-2, the J gene TRBJ2-7, with TRBD1 matching over 9 bases. The germline V gene has CDR1 SGHAT and CDR2 FQNNGV. This CDR3 has 18 amino acids. After removal of 1 base from V and 2 bases from J, the junction contained 12 bases not matched to a gene. This CDR3 is CASSLVSYRGLTPYEQYF. DNA of the CDR3: TGTGCCAGCAGCTTAGTATCCTACAGGGGGCTCACTCCCTACGAGCAGTACTTC.

The chain couples TRBV28 to TRBJ2-7, with 8 bases that match TRBD1. The CDR3 covers 15 residues. The V segment lost 6 bases and the J segment 4 bases; nucleotides outside the gene matches: 11. Per germline, CDR1 MDHEN and CDR2 SYDVKM. The CDR3 coding sequence is TGTGCCAGCAGCTCCCCCCAGGGGGCGCTTTACGAGCAGTACTTC. Translated, it gives CASSSPQGALYEQYF.

The gene calls are TRBV9 and TRBJ2-3; TRBD1 or TRBD2 may be the D gene (5 bases each). The germline gives CDR1 SGDLS, CDR2 YYNGEE. Trimming removed 4 bases at V and 5 bases at J, with 23 bases between. The CDR3 covers 17 residues. The CDR3 loop is CASSSLSGTSLGDTQYF. The DNA for the CDR3 is TGTGCCAGCAGCTCCCTATCCGGGACCTCCCTGGGAGATACGCAGTATTTT.

The V and J genes are TRBV5-1 and TRBJ1-2; tentative D call: TRBD1 (5 bases). The CDR3 loop spans 14 amino acids. Germline CDR1 reads SGHRS; CDR2 reads YFSETQ. The germline V and J ends were trimmed by 3 bases and 3 bases, with 12 bases remaining between them. The CDR3 spells CASSSIPGDYGYTF. CDR3 nucleotide sequence: TGCGCCAGCAGCTCGATCCCGGGGGACTATGGCTACACCTTC. The variable domain in full, with the rest retrieved from reference TRBV5-1 and TRBJ1-2, is KAGVTQTPRYLIKTRGQQVTLSCSPISGHRSVSWYQQTPGQGLQFLFEYFSETQRNKGNFPGRFSGRQFSNSRSEMNVSTLELGDSALYLCASSSIPGDYGYTFGSGTRLTVV.

The chain uses TRBV6-4 and TRBJ2-1, with TRBD2 as a possible D gene (6 bases). CDR1 and CDR2 from the germline V gene are MRHNA and SNTAGT. The CDR3 has 15 amino acids. V was trimmed by 6 bases and J by 0 bases, leaving 12 bases between them. CDR3 loop: CASSSSASSYNEQFF. The CDR3 region has the DNA TGTGCCAGCAGCTCTAGCGCGAGCTCCTACAATGAGCAGTTCTTC.

As regards this clone: This may come from a read error, since a much larger clone is one base off. V gene TRBV2 combines with J gene TRBJ2-7; D is perhaps TRBD2 (5 bases). Deletions cut 7 bases from V and 2 bases from J, with 15 bases between. CDR1 is SNHLY and CDR2 is FYNNEI in the germline V gene. The CDR3 sequence is 14 residues long. The CDR3 region is CASTRAVSPYEQYF. CDR3 DNA sequence: TGTGCCAGCACGAGGGCGGTGAGCCCCTACGAGCAGTACTTC.

Points on this clone: The DNA is left out, because the CDR3 cannot be placed on it with certainty; the CDR3 is given as TCRdb lists it. This chain uses TRBV6-6 with TRBJ1-1. From germline, CDR1 is MNHNY and CDR2 SVGAGI (reference sequence). The CDR3 sequence runs 13 residues, both termini included. The CDR3 loop reads CASILGRDTEAFF.

The J gene is TRBJ1-3, the V gene TRBV5-4; D is uncertain. This CDR3 comprises 16 residues. Between the trimmed V and J ends, which lost 0 bases and 4 bases, there was a span of 14 bases. Germline lookup yields CDR1 SGHNT and CDR2 YYREEE (reference sequence). CDR3: CASSLGAGTTGNTIYF. CDR3 DNA sequence: TGTGCCAGCAGCTTGGGGGCGGGCACAACAGGAAACACCATATATTTT.

Concerning this clone: As the CDR3 is not closed by the conserved phenylalanine or tryptophan, this likely results from a read error. This chain connects TRBV30 to TRBJ2-7; 10 positions agree with TRBD2. Looked up from germline, CDR1 is GTSNPN and CDR2 is SVGIG (reference sequence). The CDR3 runs to 14 residues. J gave up 0 bases and V 8 bases, and 7 bases lay outside the gene matches. This CDR3 reads CAGRLAGGSYEQYL. The CDR3 bases are TGTGCCGGGCGGTTAGCGGGGGGCTCCTACGAGCAGTACCTC.